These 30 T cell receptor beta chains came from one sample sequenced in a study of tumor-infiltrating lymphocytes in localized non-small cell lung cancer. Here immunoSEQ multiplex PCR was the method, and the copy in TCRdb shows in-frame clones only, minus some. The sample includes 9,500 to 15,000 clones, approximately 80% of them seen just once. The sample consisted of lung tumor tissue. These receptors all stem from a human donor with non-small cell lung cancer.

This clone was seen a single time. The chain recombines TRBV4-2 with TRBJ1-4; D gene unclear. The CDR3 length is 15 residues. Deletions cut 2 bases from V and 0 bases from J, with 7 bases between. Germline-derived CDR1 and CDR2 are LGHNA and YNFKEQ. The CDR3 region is CASSQYGATNEKLFF. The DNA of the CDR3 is TGTGCCAGCAGCCAATATGGTGCAACTAATGAAAAACTGTTTTTT.

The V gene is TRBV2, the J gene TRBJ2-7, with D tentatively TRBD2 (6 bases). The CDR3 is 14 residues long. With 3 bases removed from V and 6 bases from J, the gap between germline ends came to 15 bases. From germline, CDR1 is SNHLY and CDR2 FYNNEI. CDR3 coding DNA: TGTGCCAGCAGTGAGGGAGTCCTGCGGGGCGAGCAGTACTTC. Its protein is CASSEGVLRGEQYF.

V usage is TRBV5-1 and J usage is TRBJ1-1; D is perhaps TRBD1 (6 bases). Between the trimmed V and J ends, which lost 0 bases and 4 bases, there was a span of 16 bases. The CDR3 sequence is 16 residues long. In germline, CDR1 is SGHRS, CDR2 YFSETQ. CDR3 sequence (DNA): TGCGCCAGCAGCTTGGGCAGGGGAGGTTGGTCCACTGAAGCTTTCTTT. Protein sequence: CASSLGRGGWSTEAFF.

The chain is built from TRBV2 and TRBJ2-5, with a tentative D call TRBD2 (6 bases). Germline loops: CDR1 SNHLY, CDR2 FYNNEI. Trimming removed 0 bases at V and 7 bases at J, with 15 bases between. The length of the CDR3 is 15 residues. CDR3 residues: CASSEALDSGATQYF. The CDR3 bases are TGTGCCAGCAGTGAAGCTTTGGACTCGGGAGCGACCCAGTACTTC.

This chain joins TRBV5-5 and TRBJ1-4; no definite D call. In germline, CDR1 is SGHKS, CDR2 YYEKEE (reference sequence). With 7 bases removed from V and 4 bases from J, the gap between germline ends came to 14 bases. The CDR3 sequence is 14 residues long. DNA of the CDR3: TGTGCCAGCCGGCGGGAGGAATTTAATGAAAAACTGTTTTTT. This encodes CASRREEFNEKLFF.

The CDR3 loop is CASSPVAVSPTDTQYF. The CDR3 coding sequence is TGTGCCAGCAGCCCAGTGGCAGTTTCCCCCACAGATACGCAGTATTTT. The J gene is TRBJ2-3, the V gene TRBV7-9; D is unclear. The CDR3 extends over 16 amino acids. V was clipped by 5 bases and J by 2 bases, with 17 bases between them. CDR1 SEHNR and CDR2 FQNEAQ come from the germline V gene (reference sequence).

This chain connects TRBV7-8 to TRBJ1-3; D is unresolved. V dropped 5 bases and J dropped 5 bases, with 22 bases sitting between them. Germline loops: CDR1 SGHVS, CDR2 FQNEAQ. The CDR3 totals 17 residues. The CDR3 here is CASSLPRWVNTRNTIYF. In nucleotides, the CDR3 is TGTGCCAGCAGCCTCCCACGTTGGGTTAATACTCGAAACACCATATATTTT.

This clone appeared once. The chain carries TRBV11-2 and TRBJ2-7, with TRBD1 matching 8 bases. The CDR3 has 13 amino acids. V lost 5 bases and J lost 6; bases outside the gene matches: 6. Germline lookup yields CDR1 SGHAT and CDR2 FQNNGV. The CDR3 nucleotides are TGTGCCAGCAGCCCGGACAGGGTCGGCGAGCAGTACTTC. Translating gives CASSPDRVGEQYF.

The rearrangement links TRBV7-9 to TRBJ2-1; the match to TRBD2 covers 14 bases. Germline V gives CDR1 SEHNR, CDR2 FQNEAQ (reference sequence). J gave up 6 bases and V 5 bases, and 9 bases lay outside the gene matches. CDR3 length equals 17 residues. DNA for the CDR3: TGTGCCAGCAGCCCCGGGACTAGCGGGGGTTTGGGCAATGAGCAGTTCTTC. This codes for CASSPGTSGGLGNEQFF.

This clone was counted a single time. The CDR3 reads CASSQFSGGATGELFF. In DNA, the CDR3 is TGTGCCAGCAGCCAATTCAGCGGGGGGGCTACCGGGGAGCTGTTTTTT. This rearrangement joins TRBV4-2 to TRBJ2-2; TRBD2 matches at 10 bases. The CDR3 is made up of 16 amino acids. CDR1 LGHNA and CDR2 YNFKEQ come from the germline V gene. The J segment lost 5 bases and the V segment lost 2 bases, leaving 5 bases of the junction unmatched.

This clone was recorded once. In DNA form, the CDR3 reads TGTGCCAGCAGCCTAGGACAGGGGGGCTCACCCCTCCACTTT. It specifies CASSLGQGGSPLHF. The chain uses TRBV7-9 and TRBJ1-6; 10 nucleotides agree with TRBD1. Looked up from germline, CDR1 is SEHNR and CDR2 is FQNEAQ (reference sequence). The ends lost 5 bases at V and 10 bases at J; junction bases unmatched: 5. This CDR3 contains 14 residues.

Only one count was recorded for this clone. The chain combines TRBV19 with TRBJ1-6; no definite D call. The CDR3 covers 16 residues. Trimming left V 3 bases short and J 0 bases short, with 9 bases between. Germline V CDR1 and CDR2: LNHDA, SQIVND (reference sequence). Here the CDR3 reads CASSIQMSSYNSPLHF. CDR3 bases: TGTGCCAGTAGTATTCAAATGAGCTCCTATAATTCACCCCTCCACTTT.

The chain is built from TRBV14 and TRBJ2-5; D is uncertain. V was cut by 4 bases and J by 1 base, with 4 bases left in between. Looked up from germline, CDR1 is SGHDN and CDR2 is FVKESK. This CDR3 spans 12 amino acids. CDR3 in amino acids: CASSPRQETQYF. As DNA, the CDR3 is TGTGCCAGCAGCCCCCGCCAAGAGACCCAGTACTTC.

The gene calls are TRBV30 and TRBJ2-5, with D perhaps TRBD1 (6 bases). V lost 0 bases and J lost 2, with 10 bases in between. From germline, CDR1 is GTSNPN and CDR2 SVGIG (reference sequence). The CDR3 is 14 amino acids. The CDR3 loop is CAWSVSGVQETQYF. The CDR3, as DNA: TGTGCCTGGAGTGTATCAGGGGTACAAGAGACCCAGTACTTC.

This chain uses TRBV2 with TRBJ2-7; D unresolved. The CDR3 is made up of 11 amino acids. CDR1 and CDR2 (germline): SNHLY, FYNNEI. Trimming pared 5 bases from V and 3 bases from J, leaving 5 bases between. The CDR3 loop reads CASSLNYEQYF. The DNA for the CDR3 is TGTGCCAGCAGTCTTAACTACGAGCAGTACTTC.

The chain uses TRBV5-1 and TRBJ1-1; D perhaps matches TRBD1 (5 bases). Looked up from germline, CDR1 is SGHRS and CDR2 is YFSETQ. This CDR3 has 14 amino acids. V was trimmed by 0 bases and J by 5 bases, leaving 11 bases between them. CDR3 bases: TGCGCCAGCAGCTTGGGGGCAGGGATAACTGAAGCTTTCTTT. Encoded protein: CASSLGAGITEAFF.

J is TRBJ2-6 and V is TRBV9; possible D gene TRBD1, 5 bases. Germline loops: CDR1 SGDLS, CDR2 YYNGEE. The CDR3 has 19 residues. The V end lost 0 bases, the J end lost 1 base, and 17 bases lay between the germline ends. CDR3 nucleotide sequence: TGTGCCAGCAGCGTAGGGCAGGGTCCTACCCTATCTGGGGCCAACGTCCTGACTTTC. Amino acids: CASSVGQGPTLSGANVLTF.

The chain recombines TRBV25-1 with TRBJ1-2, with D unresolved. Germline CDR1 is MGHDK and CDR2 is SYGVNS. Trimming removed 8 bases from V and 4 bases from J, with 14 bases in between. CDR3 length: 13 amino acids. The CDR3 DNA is TGTGCCAGCTCTCAGTCAGGTCGCTATGGCTACACCTTC. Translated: CASSQSGRYGYTF.

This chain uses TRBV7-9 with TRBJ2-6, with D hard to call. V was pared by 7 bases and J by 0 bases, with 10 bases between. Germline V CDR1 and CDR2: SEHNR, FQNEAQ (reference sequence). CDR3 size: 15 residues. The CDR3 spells CASTFEGSGANVLTF. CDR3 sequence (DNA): TGTGCCAGCACCTTCGAAGGCTCTGGGGCCAACGTCCTGACTTTC.

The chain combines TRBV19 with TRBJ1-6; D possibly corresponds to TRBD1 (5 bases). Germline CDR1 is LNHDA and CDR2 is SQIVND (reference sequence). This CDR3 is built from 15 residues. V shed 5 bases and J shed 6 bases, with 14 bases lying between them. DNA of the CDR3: TGTGCCAGTAGTCCGGACCCCGGGGGTAATTCACCCCTCCACTTT. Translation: CASSPDPGGNSPLHF.

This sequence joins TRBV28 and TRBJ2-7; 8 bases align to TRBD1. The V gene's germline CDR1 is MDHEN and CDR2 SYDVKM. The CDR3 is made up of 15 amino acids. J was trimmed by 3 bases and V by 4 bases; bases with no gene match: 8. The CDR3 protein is CASSSPGRGLYEQYF. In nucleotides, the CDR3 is TGTGCCAGCAGTTCCCCGGGCAGGGGGCTCTACGAGCAGTACTTC.

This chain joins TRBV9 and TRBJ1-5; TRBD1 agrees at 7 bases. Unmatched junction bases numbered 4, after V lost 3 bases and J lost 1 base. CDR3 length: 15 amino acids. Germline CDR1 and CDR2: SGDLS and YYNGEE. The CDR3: CASSAPGQSNQPQHF. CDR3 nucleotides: TGTGCCAGCAGCGCGCCGGGACAGAGCAATCAGCCCCAGCATTTT.

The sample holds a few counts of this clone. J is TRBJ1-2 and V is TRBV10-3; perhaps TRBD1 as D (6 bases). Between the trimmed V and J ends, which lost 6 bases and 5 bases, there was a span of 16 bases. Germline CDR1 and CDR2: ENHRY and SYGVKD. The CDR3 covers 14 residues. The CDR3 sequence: CAIRGTPEGYGYTF. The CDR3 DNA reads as TGTGCCATCAGGGGGACACCGGAGGGATATGGCTACACCTTC.

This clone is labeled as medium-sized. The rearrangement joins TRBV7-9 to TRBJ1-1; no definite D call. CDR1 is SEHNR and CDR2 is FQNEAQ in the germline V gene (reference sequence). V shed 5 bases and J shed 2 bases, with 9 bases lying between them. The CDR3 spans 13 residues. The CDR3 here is CASSIDPNTEAFF. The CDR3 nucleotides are TGTGCCAGCAGCATTGACCCTAACACTGAAGCTTTCTTT.

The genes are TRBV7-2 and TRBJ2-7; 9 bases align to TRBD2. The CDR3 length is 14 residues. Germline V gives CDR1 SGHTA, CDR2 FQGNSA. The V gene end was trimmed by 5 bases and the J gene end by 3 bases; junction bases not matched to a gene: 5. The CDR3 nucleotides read TGTGCCAGCAGCCCGACGCGGGGGGGCTACGAGCAGTACTTC. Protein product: CASSPTRGGYEQYF.

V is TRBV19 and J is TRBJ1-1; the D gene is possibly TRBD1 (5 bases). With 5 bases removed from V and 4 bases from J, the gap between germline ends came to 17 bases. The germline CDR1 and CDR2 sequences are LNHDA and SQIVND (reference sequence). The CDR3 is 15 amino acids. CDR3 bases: TGTGCCAGTAGTGCAGGGATCTGGGAGGGCACTGAAGCTTTCTTT. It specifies CASSAGIWEGTEAFF.

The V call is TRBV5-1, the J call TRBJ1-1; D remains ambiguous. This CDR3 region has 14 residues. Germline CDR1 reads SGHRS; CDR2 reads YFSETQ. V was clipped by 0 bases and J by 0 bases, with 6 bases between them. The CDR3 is CASSLAKMNTEAFF. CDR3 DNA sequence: TGCGCCAGCAGCTTGGCCAAAATGAACACTGAAGCTTTCTTT.

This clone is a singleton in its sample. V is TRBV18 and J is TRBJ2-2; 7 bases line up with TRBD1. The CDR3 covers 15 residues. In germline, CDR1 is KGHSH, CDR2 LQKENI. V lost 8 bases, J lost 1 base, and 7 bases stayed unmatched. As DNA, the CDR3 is TGTGCCAGCACGGGGACAGCACTGAACACCGGGGAGCTGTTTTTT. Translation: CASTGTALNTGELFF.

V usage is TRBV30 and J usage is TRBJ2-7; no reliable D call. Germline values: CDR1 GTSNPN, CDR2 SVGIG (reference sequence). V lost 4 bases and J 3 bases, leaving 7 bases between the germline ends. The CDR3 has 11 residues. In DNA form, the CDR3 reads TGTGCCTGGACCAAGGGCTACGAGCAGTACTTC. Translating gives CAWTKGYEQYF.

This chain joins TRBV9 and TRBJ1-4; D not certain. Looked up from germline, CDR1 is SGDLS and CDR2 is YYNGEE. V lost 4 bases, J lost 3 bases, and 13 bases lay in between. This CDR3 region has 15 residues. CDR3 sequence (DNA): TGTGCCAGCAGCCCGGCGAGAGTGGCTAATGAAAAACTGTTTTTT. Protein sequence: CASSPARVANEKLFF.